These T cell receptor beta chains were read from a single sample in a study of beta chain features in type 1 diabetes. TCRdb's copy holds only in-frame clones and misses some; the assay was immunoSEQ multiplex PCR. The sample has 500,000 to 700,000 clones, 15% seen once. The sample consisted of naive CD4+ T cells from blood. The receptors were gathered from a man younger than 35 in good health. Both conserved end residues are part of each CDR3. Each record gives: clone size, J gene, CDR3 length, V gene, D gene, CDR3 DNA, CDR3 protein. The D gene is left open where the match is weak. Clone size appears in some rows only: once, few, many, or a class for an expanded clone.

few,TRBJ2-7,14,TRBV27,-,TGTGCCAGCAGTTTATCTATGTTTTGGGACGAGCAGTACTTC,CASSLSMFWDEQYF
-,TRBJ1-5,14,TRBV27,TRBD1,TGTGCCAGCAGTGCACAGGGGACTGGAGGGCCCCAGCATTTT,CASSAQGTGGPQHF
-,TRBJ2-7,13,TRBV28,-,TGTGCCAGCAGTCCCCCAACTAGCTACGAGCAGTACTTC,CASSPPTSYEQYF
few,TRBJ2-3,17,TRBV9,TRBD1,TGTGCCAGCAGCGGAGACCTCTCAGGGGGCCGGACAGATACGCAGTATTTT,CASSGDLSGGRTDTQYF
few,TRBJ1-1,14,TRBV6-1,-,TGTGCCAGCAGGCTCGAAACTAGAAACACTGAAGCTTTCTTT,CASRLETRNTEAFF
few,TRBJ2-2,12,TRBV7-2,-,TGTGCCAGCAGCTCATACACCGGGGAGCTGTTTTTT,CASSSYTGELFF
-,TRBJ1-6,15,TRBV4-3,-,TGCGCCAGCAGCCAAGAGGGCAGGAGGAATTCACCCCTCCACTTT,CASSQEGRRNSPLHF
-,TRBJ2-7,15,TRBV18,TRBD2,TGTGCCAGCTGGACCGGGACTAAAGGCGGTTACGAGCAGTACTTC,CASWTGTKGGYEQYF
-,TRBJ1-4,14,TRBV29-1,-,TGCAGCGTTAAGAAGGGGGGTGCTAATGAAAAACTGTTTTTT,CSVKKGGANEKLFF
-,TRBJ1-3,16,TRBV23-1,-,TGCGCCAGCAGTCAATCCACAGGGTTCTCTGGAAACACCATATATTTT,CASSQSTGFSGNTIYF
few,TRBJ2-1,16,TRBV6-6,-,TGTGCCAGCAGTACCCCGCGGGGGCAGGGGAAGGATGAGCAGTTCTTC,CASSTPRGQGKDEQFF
-,TRBJ1-5,17,TRBV4-1,TRBD1,TGCGCCAGCAGCCAAGGCATTCTAGGACAGGGCAATCAGCCCCAGCATTTT,CASSQGILGQGNQPQHF
few,TRBJ2-3,18,TRBV7-3,TRBD2,TGTGCCAGCAGCTTAAGAGCGCCTAGCGGGAGTTACCCAGATACGCAGTATTTT,CASSLRAPSGSYPDTQYF
few,TRBJ2-2,14,TRBV18,-,TGTGCCAGCTCACTGGACGCTTACACCGGGGAGCTGTTTTTT,CASSLDAYTGELFF
few,TRBJ1-2,17,TRBV4-3,TRBD1,TGCGCCAGCAGCCAATTTCCGCAGACAGGGTTTGCTGGTGGCTACACCTTC,CASSQFPQTGFAGGYTF
few,TRBJ1-5,13,TRBV10-3,TRBD1,TGTGCCATCAGTGGGACAGGGAATCAGCCCCAGCATTTT,CAISGTGNQPQHF
-,TRBJ2-3,15,TRBV5-1,TRBD1,TGCGCCAGCAGCTTGTGGGACAGGGCTGCAGATACGCAGTATTTT,CASSLWDRAADTQYF
-,TRBJ1-6,15,TRBV4-2,TRBD1,TGTGCCAGCAGCCAAGTAGGGACAGGGGATTCACCCCTCCACTTT,CASSQVGTGDSPLHF
-,TRBJ2-4,17,TRBV9,-,TGTGCCAGCAGCGTAGGGAGGCAGGGCCTAGCCAAAAACATTCAGTACTTC,CASSVGRQGLAKNIQYF
few,TRBJ1-1,16,TRBV12-5,-,TGTGCTAGTGGTTCCACACCCCAGGGATTTAGGACTGAAGCTTTCTTT,CASGSTPQGFRTEAFF
few,TRBJ2-5,11,TRBV28,-,TGTGCCAGCAGTTTACTGGAGACCCAGTACTTC,CASSLLETQYF
-,TRBJ2-3,15,TRBV27,-,TGTGCCAGCAGTTTATTTGGGACTAGCACAGATACGCAGTATTTT,CASSLFGTSTDTQYF
few,TRBJ1-5,15,TRBV30,-,TGTGCCTGGAGTGCTCCCGAATGGGGCAATCAGCCCCAGCATTTT,CAWSAPEWGNQPQHF